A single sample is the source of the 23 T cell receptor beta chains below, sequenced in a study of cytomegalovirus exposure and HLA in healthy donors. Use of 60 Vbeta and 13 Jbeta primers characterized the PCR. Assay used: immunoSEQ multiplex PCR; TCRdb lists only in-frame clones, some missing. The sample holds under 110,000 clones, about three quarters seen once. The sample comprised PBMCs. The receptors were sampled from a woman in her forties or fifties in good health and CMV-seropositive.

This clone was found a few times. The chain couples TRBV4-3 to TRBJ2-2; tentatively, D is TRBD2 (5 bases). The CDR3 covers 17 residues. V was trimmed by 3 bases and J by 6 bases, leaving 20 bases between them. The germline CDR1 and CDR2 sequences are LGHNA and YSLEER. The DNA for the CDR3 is TGCGCCAGCAGCCAGAACTCAGCGGCGAGAAGGTCCGGGGAGCTGTTTTTT. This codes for CASSQNSAARRSGELFF.

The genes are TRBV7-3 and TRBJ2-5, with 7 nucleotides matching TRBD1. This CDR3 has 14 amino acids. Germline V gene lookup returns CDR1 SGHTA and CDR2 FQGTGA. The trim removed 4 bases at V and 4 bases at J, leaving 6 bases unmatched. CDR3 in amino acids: CASSSDRTGETQYF. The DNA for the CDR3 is TGTGCCAGCAGCTCGGACAGGACGGGAGAGACCCAGTACTTC.

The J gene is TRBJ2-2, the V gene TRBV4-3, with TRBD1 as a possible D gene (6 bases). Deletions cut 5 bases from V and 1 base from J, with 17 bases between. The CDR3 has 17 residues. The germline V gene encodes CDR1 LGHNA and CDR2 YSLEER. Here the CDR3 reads CASSFLRGGVNTGELFF. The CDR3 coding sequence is TGCGCCAGCAGCTTCCTGCGAGGGGGAGTGAACACCGGGGAGCTGTTTTTT.

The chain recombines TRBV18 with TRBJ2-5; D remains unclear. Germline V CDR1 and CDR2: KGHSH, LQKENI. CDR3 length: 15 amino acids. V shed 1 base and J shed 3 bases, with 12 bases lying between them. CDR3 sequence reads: CASSPRSTTKETQYF. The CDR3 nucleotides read TGTGCCAGCTCACCACGGAGCACAACCAAAGAGACCCAGTACTTC.

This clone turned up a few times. The CDR3 is CASSLLGRRAFF. In DNA, the CDR3 is TGTGCCAGCAGTTTACTCGGTAGGAGAGCTTTCTTT. The V and J genes are TRBV27 and TRBJ1-1; no definite D call. CDR1 is MNHEY, CDR2 SMNVEV, per germline (reference sequence). Deletions cut 2 bases from V and 10 bases from J, with 11 bases between. The CDR3 spans 12 residues.

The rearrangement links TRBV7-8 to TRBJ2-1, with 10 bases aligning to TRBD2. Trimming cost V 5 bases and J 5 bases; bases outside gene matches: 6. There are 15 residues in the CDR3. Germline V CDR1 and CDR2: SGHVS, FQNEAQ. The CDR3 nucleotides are TGTGCCAGCAGCCCACTAGCGGGGCCAAACAATGAGCAGTTCTTC. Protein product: CASSPLAGPNNEQFF.

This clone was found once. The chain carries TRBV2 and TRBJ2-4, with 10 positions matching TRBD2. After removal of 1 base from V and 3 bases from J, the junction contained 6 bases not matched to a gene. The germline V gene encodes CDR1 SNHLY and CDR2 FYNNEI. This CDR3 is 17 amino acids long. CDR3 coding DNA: TGTGCCAGCAGTGAAGGGGAGCGGGGGGGCGTCAAAAACATTCAGTACTTC. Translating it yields CASSEGERGGVKNIQYF.

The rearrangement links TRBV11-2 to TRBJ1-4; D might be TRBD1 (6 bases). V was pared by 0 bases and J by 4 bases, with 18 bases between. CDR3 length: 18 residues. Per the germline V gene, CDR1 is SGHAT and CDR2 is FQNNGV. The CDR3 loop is CASSLEPGPGVFNEKLFF. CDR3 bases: TGTGCCAGCAGCTTAGAGCCGGGGCCAGGGGTTTTTAATGAAAAACTGTTTTTT. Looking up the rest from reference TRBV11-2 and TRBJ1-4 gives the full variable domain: EAGVAQSPRYKIIEKRQSVAFWCNPISGHATLYWYQQILGQGPKLLIQFQNNGVVDDSQLPKDRFSAERLKGVDSTLKIQPAKLEDSAVYLCASSLEPGPGVFNEKLFFGSGTQLSVL.

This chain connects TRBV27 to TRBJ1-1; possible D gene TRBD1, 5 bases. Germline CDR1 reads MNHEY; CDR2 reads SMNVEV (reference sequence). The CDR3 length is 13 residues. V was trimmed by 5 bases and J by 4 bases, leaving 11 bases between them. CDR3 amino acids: CASSETGPTEAFF. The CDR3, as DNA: TGTGCCAGCAGTGAAACAGGACCCACTGAAGCTTTCTTT.

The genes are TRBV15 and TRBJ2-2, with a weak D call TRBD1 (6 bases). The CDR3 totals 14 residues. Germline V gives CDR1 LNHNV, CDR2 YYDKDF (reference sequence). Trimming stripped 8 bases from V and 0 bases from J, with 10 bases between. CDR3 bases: TGTGCCACCCTTGGACAGCCGAACACCGGGGAGCTGTTTTTT. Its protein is CATLGQPNTGELFF. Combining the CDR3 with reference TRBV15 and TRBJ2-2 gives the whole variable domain DAMVIQNPRYQVTQFGKPVTLSCSQTLNHNVMYWYQQKSSQAPKLLFHYYDKDFNNEADTPDNFQSRRPNTSFCFLDIRSPGLGDTAMYLCATLGQPNTGELFFGEGSRLTVL.

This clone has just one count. The CDR3, as DNA: TGTGCCAGCAGCCCCCCGGCGGGCACTGAAGCTTTCTTT. Translated: CASSPPAGTEAFF. This rearrangement joins TRBV11-2 to TRBJ1-1; D remains ambiguous. Trimming cost V 5 bases and J 4 bases, with 11 bases left between them. Germline lookup yields CDR1 SGHAT and CDR2 FQNNGV. The CDR3 length is 13 residues.

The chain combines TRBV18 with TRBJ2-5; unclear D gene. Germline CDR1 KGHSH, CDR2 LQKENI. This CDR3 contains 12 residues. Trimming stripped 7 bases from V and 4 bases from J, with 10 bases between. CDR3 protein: CASFQARETQYF. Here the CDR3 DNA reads TGTGCCAGCTTCCAGGCAAGAGAGACCCAGTACTTC.

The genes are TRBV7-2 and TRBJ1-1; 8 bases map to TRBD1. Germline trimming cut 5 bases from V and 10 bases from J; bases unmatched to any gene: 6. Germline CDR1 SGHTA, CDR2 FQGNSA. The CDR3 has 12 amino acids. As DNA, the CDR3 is TGTGCCAGCAGCGAAACCGGGACAGGAGCTTTCTTT. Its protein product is CASSETGTGAFF.

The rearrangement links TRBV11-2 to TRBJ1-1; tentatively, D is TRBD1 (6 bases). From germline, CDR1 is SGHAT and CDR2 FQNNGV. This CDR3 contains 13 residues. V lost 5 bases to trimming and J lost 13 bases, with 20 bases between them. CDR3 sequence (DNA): TGTGCCAGCAGCCGGCCCCCTCAGGGGATCGGTTTCTTT. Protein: CASSRPPQGIGFF.

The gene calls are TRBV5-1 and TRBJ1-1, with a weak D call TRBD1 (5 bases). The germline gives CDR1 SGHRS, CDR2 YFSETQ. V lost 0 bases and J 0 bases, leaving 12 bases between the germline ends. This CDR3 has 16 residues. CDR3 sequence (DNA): TGCGCCAGCAGCTTGGGAGTCGGGGGTATGAACACTGAAGCTTTCTTT. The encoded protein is CASSLGVGGMNTEAFF.

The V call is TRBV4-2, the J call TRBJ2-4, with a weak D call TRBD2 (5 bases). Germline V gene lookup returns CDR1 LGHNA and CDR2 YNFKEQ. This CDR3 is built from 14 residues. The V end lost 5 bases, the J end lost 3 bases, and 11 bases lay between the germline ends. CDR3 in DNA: TGTGCCAGCAGCGGGCGGGCCGGCAAAAACATTCAGTACTTC. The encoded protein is CASSGRAGKNIQYF.

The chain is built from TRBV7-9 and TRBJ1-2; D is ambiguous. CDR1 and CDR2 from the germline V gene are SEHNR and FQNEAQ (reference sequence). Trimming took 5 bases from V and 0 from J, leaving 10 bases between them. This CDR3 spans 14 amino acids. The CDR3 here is CASSPDKANYGYTF. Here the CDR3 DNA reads TGTGCCAGCAGCCCCGACAAAGCTAACTATGGCTACACCTTC.

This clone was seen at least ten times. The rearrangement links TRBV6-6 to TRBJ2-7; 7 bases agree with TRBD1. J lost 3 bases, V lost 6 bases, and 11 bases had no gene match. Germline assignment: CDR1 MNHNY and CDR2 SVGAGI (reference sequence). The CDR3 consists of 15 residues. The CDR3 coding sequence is TGTGCCAGCAGCAACCGGGACAGCCTATACTACGAGCAGTACTTC. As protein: CASSNRDSLYYEQYF.

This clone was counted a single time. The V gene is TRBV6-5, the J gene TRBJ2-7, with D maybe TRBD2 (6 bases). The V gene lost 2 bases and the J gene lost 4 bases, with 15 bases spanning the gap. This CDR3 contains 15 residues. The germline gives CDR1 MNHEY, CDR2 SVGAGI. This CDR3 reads CASSYGGANGYEQYF. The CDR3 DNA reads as TGTGCCAGCAGTTACGGAGGGGCGAACGGGTACGAGCAGTACTTC.

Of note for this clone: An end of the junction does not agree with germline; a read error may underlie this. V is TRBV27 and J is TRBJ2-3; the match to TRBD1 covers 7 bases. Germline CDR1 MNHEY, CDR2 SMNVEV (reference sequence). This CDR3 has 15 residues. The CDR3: CASRDRVAGTATQYF. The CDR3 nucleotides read TGTGCTAGCAGAGACAGGGTTGCGGGCACAGCTACGCAGTATTTT.

CDR3 in amino acids: CASSPASGPYNEQFF. CDR3 in DNA: TGTGCCAGCAGTCCAGCTAGCGGACCCTACAATGAGCAGTTCTTC. This chain links TRBV28 with TRBJ2-1; 7 nucleotides line up with TRBD2. Losses at the gene ends were 5 bases for V and 2 bases for J; bases not matched to a gene: 6. Germline assignment: CDR1 MDHEN and CDR2 SYDVKM. The CDR3 has 15 amino acids.

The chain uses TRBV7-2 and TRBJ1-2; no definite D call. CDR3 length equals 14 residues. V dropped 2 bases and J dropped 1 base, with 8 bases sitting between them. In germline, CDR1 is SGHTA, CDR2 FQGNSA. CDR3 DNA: TGTGCCAGCAGCTTATCCCAGATTAACTATGGCTACACCTTC. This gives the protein CASSLSQINYGYTF.

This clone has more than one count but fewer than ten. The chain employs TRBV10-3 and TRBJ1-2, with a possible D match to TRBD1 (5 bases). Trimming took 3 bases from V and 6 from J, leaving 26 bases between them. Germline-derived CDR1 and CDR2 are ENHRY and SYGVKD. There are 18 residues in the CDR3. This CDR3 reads CAISDSALRAGREDGYTF. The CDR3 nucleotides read TGTGCCATCAGTGACTCTGCTTTGCGGGCAGGGCGGGAAGATGGCTACACCTTC.